Only a few counts were recorded for the clone carrying this T cell receptor (beta chain). Its target is unknown. The authors drew around 9.3 milliliters of peripheral blood from each donor. This specimen comes from a study of blood T cells in healthy people across ages. Points from the study as a whole: Long-lived donors had more naive CD4+ cells and higher diversity than aged donors.

A second PCR of roughly 7 to 11 cycles used a sample-barcoded 5' primer and a J-beta primer mix. TCRdb used MiXCR to reprocess the 5' RACE reads, holding one entry per CDR3 protein. The table records around 820,000 distinct CDR3 sequences, roughly 25% of them present only once. V was shortened by 1 base and J by 0 bases, with 19 bases between the two germline ends. Looked up from germline, CDR1 is LGHNA and CDR2 is YSLEER. The CDR3 loop spans 19 amino acids. In addition, the sample was reused for a study of T cells of mothers and their children.

Sequenced: blood. The TCR sequence derives from a boy between 10 and 17 years old in good health. The V and J genes are TRBV4-3 and TRBJ2-4; TRBD1 might be the D (6 bases). The CDR3 coding sequence is TGCGCCAGCAGCCAAGTATCACAGGGTGAATGGGCAGCCAAAAACATTCAGTACTTC. Translation gives CASSQVSQGEWAAKNIQYF.